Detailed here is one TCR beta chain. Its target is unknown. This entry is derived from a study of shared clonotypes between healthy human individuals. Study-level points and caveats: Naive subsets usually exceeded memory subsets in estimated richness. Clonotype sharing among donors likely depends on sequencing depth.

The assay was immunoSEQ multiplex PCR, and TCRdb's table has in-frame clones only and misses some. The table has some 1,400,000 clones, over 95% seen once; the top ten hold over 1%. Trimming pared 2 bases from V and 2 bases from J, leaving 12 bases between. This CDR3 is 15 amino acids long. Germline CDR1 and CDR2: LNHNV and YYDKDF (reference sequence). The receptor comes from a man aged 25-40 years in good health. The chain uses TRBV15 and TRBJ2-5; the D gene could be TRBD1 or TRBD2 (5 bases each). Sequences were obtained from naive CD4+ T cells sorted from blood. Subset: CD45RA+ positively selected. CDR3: CATSRWGWGQETQYF. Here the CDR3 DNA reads TGTGCCACCAGCAGATGGGGGTGGGGACAAGAGACCCAGTACTTC. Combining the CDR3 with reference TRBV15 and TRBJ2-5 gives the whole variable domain DAMVIQNPRYQVTQFGKPVTLSCSQTLNHNVMYWYQQKSSQAPKLLFHYYDKDFNNEADTPDNFQSRRPNTSFCFLDIRSPGLGDTAMYLCATSRWGWGQETQYFGPGTRLLVL.